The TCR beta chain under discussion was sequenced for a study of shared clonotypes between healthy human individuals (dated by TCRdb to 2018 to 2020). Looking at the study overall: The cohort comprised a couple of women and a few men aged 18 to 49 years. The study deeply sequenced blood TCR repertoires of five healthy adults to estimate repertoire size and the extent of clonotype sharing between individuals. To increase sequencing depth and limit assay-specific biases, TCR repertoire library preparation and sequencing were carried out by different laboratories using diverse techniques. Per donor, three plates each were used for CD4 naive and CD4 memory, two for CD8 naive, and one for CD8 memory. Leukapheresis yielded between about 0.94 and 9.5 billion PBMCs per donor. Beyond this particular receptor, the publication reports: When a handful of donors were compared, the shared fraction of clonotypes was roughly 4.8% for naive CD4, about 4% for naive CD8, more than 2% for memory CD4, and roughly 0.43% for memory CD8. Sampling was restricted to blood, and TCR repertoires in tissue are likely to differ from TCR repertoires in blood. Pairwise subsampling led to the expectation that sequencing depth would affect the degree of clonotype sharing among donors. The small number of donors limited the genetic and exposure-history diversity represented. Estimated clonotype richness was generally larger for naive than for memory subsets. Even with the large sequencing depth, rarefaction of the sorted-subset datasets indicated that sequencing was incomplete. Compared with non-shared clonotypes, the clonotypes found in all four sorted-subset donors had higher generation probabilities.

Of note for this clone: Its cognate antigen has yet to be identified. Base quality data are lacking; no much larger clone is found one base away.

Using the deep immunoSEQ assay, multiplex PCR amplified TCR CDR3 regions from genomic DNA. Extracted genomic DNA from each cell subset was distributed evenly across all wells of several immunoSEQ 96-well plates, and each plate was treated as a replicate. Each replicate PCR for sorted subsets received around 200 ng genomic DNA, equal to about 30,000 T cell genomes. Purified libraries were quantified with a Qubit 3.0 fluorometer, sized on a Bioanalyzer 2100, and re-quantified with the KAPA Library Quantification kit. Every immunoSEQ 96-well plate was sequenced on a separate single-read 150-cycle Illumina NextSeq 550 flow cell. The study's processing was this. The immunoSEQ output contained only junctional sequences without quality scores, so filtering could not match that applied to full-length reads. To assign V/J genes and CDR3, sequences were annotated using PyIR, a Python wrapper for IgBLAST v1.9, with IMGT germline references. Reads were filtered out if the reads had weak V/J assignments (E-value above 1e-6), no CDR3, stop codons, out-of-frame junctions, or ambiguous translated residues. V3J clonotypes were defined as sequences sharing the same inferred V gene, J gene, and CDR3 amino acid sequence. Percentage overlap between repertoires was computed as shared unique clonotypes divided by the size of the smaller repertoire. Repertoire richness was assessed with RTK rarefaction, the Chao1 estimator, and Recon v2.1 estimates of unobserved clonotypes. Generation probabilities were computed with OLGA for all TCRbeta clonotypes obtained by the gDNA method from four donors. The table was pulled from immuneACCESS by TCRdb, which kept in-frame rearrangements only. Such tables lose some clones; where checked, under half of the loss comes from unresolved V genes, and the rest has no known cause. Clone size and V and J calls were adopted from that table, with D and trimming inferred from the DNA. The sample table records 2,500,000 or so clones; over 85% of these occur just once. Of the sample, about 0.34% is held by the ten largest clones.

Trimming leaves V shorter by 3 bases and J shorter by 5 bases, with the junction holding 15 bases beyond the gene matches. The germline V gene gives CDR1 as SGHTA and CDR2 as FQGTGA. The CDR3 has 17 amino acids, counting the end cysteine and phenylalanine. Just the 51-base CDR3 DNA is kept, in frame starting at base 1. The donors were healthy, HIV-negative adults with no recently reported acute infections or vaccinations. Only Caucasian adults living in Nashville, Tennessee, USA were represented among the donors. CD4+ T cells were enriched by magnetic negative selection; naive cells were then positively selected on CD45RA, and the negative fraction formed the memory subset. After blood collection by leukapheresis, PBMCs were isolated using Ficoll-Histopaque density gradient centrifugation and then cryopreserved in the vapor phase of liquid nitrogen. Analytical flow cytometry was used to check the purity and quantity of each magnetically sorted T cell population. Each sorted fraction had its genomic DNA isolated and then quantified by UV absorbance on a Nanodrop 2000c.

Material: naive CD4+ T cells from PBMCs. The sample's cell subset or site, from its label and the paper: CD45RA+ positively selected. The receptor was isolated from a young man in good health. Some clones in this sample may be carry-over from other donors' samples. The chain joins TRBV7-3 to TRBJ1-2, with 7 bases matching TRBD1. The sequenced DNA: TGTGCCAGCAGCTTCGTCCCCCGGGACAGCCTCAGTTATGGCTACACCTTC. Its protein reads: CASSFVPRDSLSYGYTF.